The clone carrying this T cell receptor (beta chain) was seen at least ten times. Its antigen is not known. The V end lost 4 bases, the J end lost 2 bases, and 8 bases lay between the germline ends. Germline CDR1 and CDR2: MDHEN and SYDVKM. This CDR3 region has 14 residues. Investigators prepared the TCR beta libraries by applying iRepertoire HTBI primers and Arm-PCR of CDR3 regions. Using its own MiXCR run on the multiplex PCR reads, TCRdb lists one record per CDR3 protein. The sample has hundreds of thousands of distinct CDR3 sequences; under 25% are singletons. This sample's time point: persistent/refractory GD, antithyroid drugs over 5 years with positive TRAb. From PBMCs, RNA was extracted and then used to make the TCR library. This sample is part of a study of regulatory T cells in long-lasting Graves disease. Study results and limitations: Patients with persistent Graves' had lower TCR diversity than newly diagnosed patients.

This receptor was taken from a female donor with Graves disease. This chain joins TRBV28 and TRBJ2-2; D remains ambiguous. The specimen comprised peripheral blood mononuclear cells (PBMCs), sampled when the disease was refractory, from a patient treated with antithyroid drugs. The CDR3 sequence is CASSSYLNTGELFF. The CDR3 DNA reads as TGTGCCAGCAGTTCATACCTTAACACCGGGGAGCTGTTTTTT.